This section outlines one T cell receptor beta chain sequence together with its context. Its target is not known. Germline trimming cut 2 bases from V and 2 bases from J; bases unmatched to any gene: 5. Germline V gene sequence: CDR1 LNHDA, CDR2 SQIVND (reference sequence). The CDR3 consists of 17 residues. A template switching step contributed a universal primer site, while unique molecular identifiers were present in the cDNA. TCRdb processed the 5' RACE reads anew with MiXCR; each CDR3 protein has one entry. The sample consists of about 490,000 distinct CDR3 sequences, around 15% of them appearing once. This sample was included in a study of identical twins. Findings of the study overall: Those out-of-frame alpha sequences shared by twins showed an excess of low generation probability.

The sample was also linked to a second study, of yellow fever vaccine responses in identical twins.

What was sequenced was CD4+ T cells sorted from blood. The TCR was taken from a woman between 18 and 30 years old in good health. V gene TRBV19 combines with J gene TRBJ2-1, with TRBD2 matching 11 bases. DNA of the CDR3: TGTGCCAGTAGTATATTAGCGGGAGGGCCCGCCTACAATGAGCAGTTCTTC. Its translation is CASSILAGGPAYNEQFF.